A single count supports the clone carrying this T cell receptor (beta chain). Its antigen is not identified. Per the original data handling: Junction-only sequences produced by ImmunoSEQ had no quality scores, so filtering differed. Profiling relied on immunoSEQ multiplex PCR, and the TCRdb table lists in-frame clones only, not all of them. V and J calls and clone size are as listed in that table; D and trimming were resolved from the DNA. The sample lists 600,000 to 750,000 clones; 90% were seen once. This entry comes from a study of shared clonotypes between healthy human individuals. Study-level points and caveats: With a few donors compared, around 5% of naive CD4 clonotypes were shared.

This CDR3 has 14 residues. The V and J ends lost 1 base and 4 bases respectively, with 10 bases between them. The germline gives CDR1 MDHEN, CDR2 SYDVKM. V gene TRBV28 combines with J gene TRBJ1-2; weak D call: TRBD1 (6 bases). This sequence originates from a man younger than 35 in good health. Some clones in this sample may be carry-over from other donors' samples. The source material was memory CD8+ T cells from PBMCs. Regarding subset: CD45RO+ cells pooled with CCR7-negative TemRA cells. CDR3 region: CASSLFRGAYGYTF. The CDR3, as DNA: TGTGCCAGCAGTTTATTCAGGGGCGCCTATGGCTACACCTTC.